The 8 T cell receptor beta chains presented below share a single source sample, sequenced in a study of regulatory T cells in long-lasting Graves disease. Construction of the TCR beta libraries employed iRepertoire HTBI primers in conjunction with Arm-PCR of CDR3 regions. TCRdb reprocessed the multiplex PCR reads with MiXCR, giving one entry per CDR3 protein. The sample contains about 470,000 distinct CDR3 sequences, about a sixth of which appear only once. This sample's time point: newly diagnosed GD, antithyroid drugs for less than 3 months. Isolated PBMC RNA provided the starting material for the TCR library. These data also featured in a second study, about T cells in Graves' hyperthyroidism and ophthalmopathy.

The source was peripheral blood mononuclear cells (PBMCs), collected at new diagnosis, from a patient treated with antithyroid drugs. The receptors were sampled from a middle-aged man with Graves disease.

This chain connects TRBV19 to TRBJ2-1, with D possibly being TRBD2 (7 bases). Looked up from germline, CDR1 is LNHDA and CDR2 is SQIVND (reference sequence). The CDR3 is made up of 16 amino acids. The V end was cut by 6 bases, the J end by 0 bases, with 15 bases between. CDR3 residues: CASRRGGQSSYNEQFF. CDR3 nucleotides: TGTGCCAGTAGGAGGGGGGGGCAGAGCTCCTACAATGAGCAGTTCTTC.

As to this clonotype: A read error may be the cause here, since a much bigger clone is one base away. The rearrangement uses TRBV12-3 or TRBV12-4 and TRBJ1-5; D is perhaps TRBD1 (6 bases). The last part of the DNA fits TRBJ2-3 better; the J call may be wrong. The CDR3 contains 14 residues. The CDR3 loop is CASSKGQLNQPQYF. In nucleotides, the CDR3 is TGTGCCAGCAGTAAAGGACAGCTCAATCAGCCCCAGTATTTT.

The chain recombines TRBV15 with TRBJ2-1, with D perhaps matching TRBD2 (6 bases). The CDR3 has 13 residues. From germline, CDR1 is LNHNV and CDR2 YYDKDF (reference sequence). V was pared by 5 bases and J by 8 bases, with 13 bases between. Written as DNA, the CDR3 is TGTGCCACCAGCCGGGAGATGGCCGATGAGCAGTTCTTC. Amino acids: CATSREMADEQFF. Full variable domain (missing parts from reference TRBV15 and TRBJ2-1): DAMVIQNPRYQVTQFGKPVTLSCSQTLNHNVMYWYQQKSSQAPKLLFHYYDKDFNNEADTPDNFQSRRPNTSFCFLDIRSPGLGDTAMYLCATSREMADEQFFGPGTRLTVL.

This clonotype was detected many times. The chain has TRBV5-5 and TRBJ2-5; 11 positions match TRBD2. The CDR3 contains 14 residues. Germline lookup yields CDR1 SGHKS and CDR2 YYEKEE (reference sequence). With 3 bases clipped from V and 5 bases from J, the junction kept 3 bases outside the gene matches. In DNA, the CDR3 is TGTGCCAGCAGCTCTAGCGGGAGGTGGGAGACCCAGTACTTC. Translation gives CASSSSGRWETQYF.

The V gene is TRBV7-2, the J gene TRBJ2-1, with 7 bases identical to TRBD1. The CDR3 spans 17 residues. CDR1 is SGHTA and CDR2 is FQGNSA in the germline V gene. The junction had 18 bases not matched to a gene; V was cut back by 4 bases and J by 9 bases. The CDR3 DNA reads as TGTGCCAGCAGCTCCCCCGACAGGGAAACATACTACTCTGAGCAGTTCTTC. Encoded protein: CASSSPDRETYYSEQFF.

This clonotype has just a few counts. V usage is TRBV12-5 and J usage is TRBJ2-3; D gene uncertain. Trimming took 6 bases from V and 6 from J, leaving 10 bases between them. Germline V CDR1 and CDR2: LGHNT, FRNRAP. The CDR3 runs 12 residues. CDR3 sequence: CASGLKKDTQYF. In DNA form, the CDR3 reads TGTGCTAGTGGCCTAAAGAAGGATACGCAGTATTTT.

The genes are TRBV7-2 and TRBJ1-5; D is undetermined. Germline V gene data show CDR1 as SGHTA and CDR2 as FQGNSA. Between the trimmed V and J ends, which lost 2 bases and 0 bases, there was a span of 8 bases. This CDR3 has 15 residues. The CDR3 DNA is TGTGCCAGCAGCTTATATGGGCCTAGCAATCAGCCCCAGCATTTT. It encodes CASSLYGPSNQPQHF.

This clonotype has a count of ten or more. The rearrangement uses TRBV11-2 and TRBJ2-1, with 10 bases that match TRBD2. V lost 0 bases, J lost 9 bases, and 5 bases stayed unmatched. The CDR3 runs 15 residues. Germline V lookup: CDR1 SGHAT, CDR2 FQNNGV. CDR3: CASSLDQREGPEQFF. CDR3 coding DNA: TGTGCCAGCAGCTTAGACCAGCGGGAGGGCCCTGAGCAGTTCTTC.